The next 8 T cell receptor beta chains were all read from a single sample in a study of tumor-infiltrating lymphocytes in primary liver carcinoma. Germline DNA was extracted alongside blood RNA, which was obtained from unsorted whole blood. The template, 500 ng total RNA, yielded TCR beta cDNA made with a constant-region primer. Researchers made the TCR beta libraries by running three nested multiplex PCR rounds with slightly modified ARM-PCR. The first two PCR rounds used TRBV1-TRBV30 forward primers with a C-beta reverse primer, about 10 cycles each. TCRdb redid the calling of the multiplex PCR reads with MiXCR, one entry per CDR3 protein. Of about 200,000 distinct CDR3 sequences in the sample, about 65% were seen once. What was sequenced was peripheral blood. Every receptor here comes from a woman in her fifties or sixties with primary liver carcinoma and hepatitis B virus infection.

Concerning this clonotype: At one boundary the junction diverges from the germline segment, which might be a read error. The V call is TRBV11-2, the J call TRBJ2-3, with D possibly being TRBD2 (5 bases). Germline V gives CDR1 SGHAT, CDR2 FQNNGV. The CDR3 loop spans 15 amino acids. CDR3 coding DNA: TGTGCCAACAGCCTGATAGGGAGCGAGCGGAATACGCAGTATTTT. Its protein product is CANSLIGSERNTQYF.

Regarding this clonotype: A much larger clone differs from this one at a single base, so this may be a read error. This is likely a read error, given that the CDR3 carries no conserved phenylalanine or tryptophan at its end. The rearrangement links TRBV28 to TRBJ1-1, with TRBD1 matching over 7 bases. The CDR3 has 14 amino acids. CDR1 and CDR2 (germline): MDHEN, SYDVKM. V was pared by 1 base and J by 3 bases, with 2 bases of the junction left unmatched. The CDR3: CASSLFDRDTEAFL. The CDR3 DNA follows: TGTGCCAGCAGTTTATTCGACAGGGACACTGAAGCTTTCCTT.

A remark on this clonotype: This sequence may be a read error, since a much larger clone differs from it by one base. The chain combines TRBV6-6 with TRBJ1-1; D gene unclear. Germline CDR1 MNHNY, CDR2 SVGAGI (reference sequence). This CDR3 region has 12 residues. CDR3 sequence (DNA): TGTACCAGCAGCTTGGGGTTAACTGAAGCTTTCTTT. Translated: CTSSLGLTEAFF.

The genes are TRBV20-1 and TRBJ1-2; maybe TRBD1 (5 bases). Per germline, CDR1 DFQATT and CDR2 SNEGSKA (reference sequence). V lost 6 bases, J lost 4 bases, and 15 bases lay in between. The CDR3 totals 13 residues. The CDR3 is CSAIQGVSYGYTF. In DNA form, the CDR3 reads TGCAGTGCCATCCAGGGTGTTAGCTATGGCTACACCTTC.

The chain joins TRBV5-1 to TRBJ2-7; D unclear. V was trimmed by 4 bases and J by 4 bases, leaving 21 bases between them. From germline, CDR1 is SGHRS and CDR2 YFSETQ. The CDR3 contains 16 residues. In DNA, the CDR3 is TGCGCCAGCAGCCTATTGGTGTTCGGACCCATGTACGAGCAGTACTTC. It specifies CASSLLVFGPMYEQYF.

Concerning this clonotype: The junction differs from germline at one of its ends, possibly a read error. The chain uses TRBV11-2 and TRBJ2-2; perhaps TRBD1 as D (6 bases). The CDR3 runs 14 residues. CDR1 is SGHAT, CDR2 FQNNGV, per germline. CDR3: CAGTGQPKTRELFF. For the CDR3, the DNA is TGCGCCGGTACAGGACAGCCGAAAACCCGGGAGCTGTTTTTT.

This clonotype was counted at least ten times. The rearrangement uses TRBV6-5 and TRBJ1-6; unclear D gene. The CDR3 spans 12 residues. V lost 6 bases, J lost 9 bases, and 9 bases lay in between. Germline V gene lookup returns CDR1 MNHEY and CDR2 SVGAGI. CDR3 sequence: CASRPQSSPLHF. Here the CDR3 DNA reads TGTGCCAGCAGACCCCAGAGTTCACCCCTCCACTTT.

CDR3 in DNA: TGTACCAACAGTCCTTCGGGACAGGGGAACTACGAGCAGTACTTC. This gives the protein CTNSPSGQGNYEQYF. The genes are TRBV6-6 and TRBJ2-7, with 10 bases identical to TRBD1. This CDR3 has 15 residues. Germline assignment: CDR1 MNHNY and CDR2 SVGAGI (reference sequence).